This T cell receptor (beta chain) was documented in a study of blood T cell repertoires in COVID-19 (dated by TCRdb to the early 2020s). Looking at the study overall: Collaborator samples came from the United States, Italy and Spain and covered acute and convalescent phases of COVID-19. Samples came from the ongoing ImmuneRACE study (first 160 participants) plus 1,254 subjects from 6 global collaborators. The dataset comprised deeply sampled blood TCRbeta repertoires from subjects exposed to, actively infected with, or recovered from COVID-19. The repertoires were released in a freely available public database intended as a resource for research on the immune response to SARS-CoV-2. HLA class I and class II types, where available, came from metadata supplied by the sample provider rather than from assay-based typing. Sample metadata almost always included a de-identified subject ID, COVID-19 status, age in years and sex. The prospective study material was composed of cDNA or gDNA derived from T cells, B-cell-depleted T cells, or PBMCs. Overall study results and their limits: The amount of clinical and demographic metadata varied by source and participant and was provided uncurated.

At one collaborating source in Seattle, patients were enrolled during active infection and were followed longitudinally through the course of disease. Each collaborating institution followed its own protocols to collect whole blood in K2EDTA tubes. Collaborator samples were shipped for TCRbeta analysis as frozen whole blood, isolated PBMCs, or DNA extracted from either sample type. For this clone: Its antigen remains unidentified. No quality values exist for individual bases; no much larger clone is one base distant.

The germline V gene encodes CDR1 SGHTA and CDR2 FQGNSA. Trimming takes 3 bases off V and 6 bases off J; junction bases not matched to a gene: 1. The CDR3 covers 14 residues, taking in both the cysteine and the phenylalanine. Only the CDR3 portion is preserved as DNA: 42 bases, with reading frame beginning at the first base. TCRbeta CDR3 regions were amplified from genomic DNA by means of the immunoSEQ Assay, a bias-controlled multiplex PCR. Per the source publication's procedure: The number of nucleated cells in each sample was estimated by amplification of reference gene primers within the assay. To quantify the absolute abundance of each unique TCRbeta CDR3 rearrangement, sequence reads were collapsed and filtered. For each sample, productive Simpson clonality was calculated as the square root of Simpson's diversity index over productive rearrangements. This is the immuneACCESS table as TCRdb keeps it, with only in-frame sequences that have V and J called. A part of the clones is gone; compared with another copy, unresolved V genes explain less than half, and the rest is unexplained. That table gives V, J and clone size, and the DNA gave D and trimming. Present in this sample are about 240,000 clones, more than 80% of which were seen just once. Around 7.5% of the sample comes from the top ten.

This chain is built from TRBV7-2 and TRBJ1-6, with 8 middle bases fitting TRBD1. This sequence was found in a woman aged 80 or over with COVID-19, enrolled during active disease. The sample was peripheral blood. The CDR3 reads as follows: CASSFRGRNSPLHF. In nucleotides, the sequence is TGTGCCAGCAGCTTCAGGGGGCGTAATTCACCCCTCCACTTT.